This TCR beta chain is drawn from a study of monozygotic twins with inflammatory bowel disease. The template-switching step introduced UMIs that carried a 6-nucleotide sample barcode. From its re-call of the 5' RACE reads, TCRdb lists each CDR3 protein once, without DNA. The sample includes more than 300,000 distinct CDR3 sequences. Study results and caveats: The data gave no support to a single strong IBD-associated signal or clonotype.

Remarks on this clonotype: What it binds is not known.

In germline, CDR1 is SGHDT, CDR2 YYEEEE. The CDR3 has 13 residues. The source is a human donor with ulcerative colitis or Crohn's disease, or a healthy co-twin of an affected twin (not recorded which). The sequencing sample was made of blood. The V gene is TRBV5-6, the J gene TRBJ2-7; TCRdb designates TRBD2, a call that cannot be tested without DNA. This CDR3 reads CASSPWRDYEQYF.